Sequencing of this TCR beta chain was carried out in a study of blood T cell repertoires in COVID-19. Study background: The origin of the acute and convalescent COVID-19 samples was the United States, Italy and Spain. T cells, B-cell-depleted T cells, or PBMCs provided the cDNA or gDNA that served as material.

Germline assignment: CDR1 MNHEY and CDR2 SVGAGI. There are 14 residues in the CDR3. V was trimmed by 6 bases and J by 0 bases, leaving 8 bases between them. In the study's own analysis: Amplification of reference gene primers provided the estimated nucleated cell counts. Some clones are missing from TCRdb's copy, which holds only in-frame ones; the method was immunoSEQ multiplex PCR. The V and J calls and the clone size are those of that table, but D and trimming were determined from the DNA. The top ten clones hold approximately 9.9% of a sample with roughly 280,000 clones, roughly 88% of them seen once.

The sequence was obtained from a woman in her 70s with acute or convalescent COVID-19. The V and J genes are TRBV6-5 and TRBJ1-4; no firm D call. The specimen was peripheral blood. CDR3 sequence: CASRARSTNEKLFF. DNA of the CDR3: TGTGCCAGCAGAGCACGTTCAACTAATGAAAAACTGTTTTTT.